These T cell receptor beta chains were read from a single sample in a study of blood T cell repertoires in COVID-19. Data came from immunoSEQ multiplex PCR; TCRdb stores just in-frame clones and leaves some out. This table holds 160,000 or so clones, about 79% found once. Sequenced input: peripheral blood. These receptors were taken from a woman aged 50 to 60 with acute or convalescent COVID-19. The CDR3 runs from the conserved cysteine through the conserved F or W. The D gene is left open where the match is weak. Expanded clones are given a class, and other clones once, few, many or no size at all.

CDR3aa,CDR3nt,v_gene,d_gene,abundance,j_gene,len
CASAGEYGYTF,TGTGCCAGCGCCGGGGAATATGGCTACACCTTC,TRBV18,NA,NA,TRBJ1-2,11
CASTLAGIYEQYF,TGTGCCAGCACCCTAGCGGGAATCTACGAGCAGTACTTC,TRBV2,TRBD2,NA,TRBJ2-7,13
CASSPLRNTEAFF,TGTGCCAGCAGTCCCCTTAGGAACACTGAAGCTTTCTTT,TRBV12-3/TRBV12-4,NA,NA,TRBJ1-1,13
CASSSTWDRTKETQYF,TGTGCCAGCAGCTCGACATGGGACAGGACCAAAGAGACCCAGTACTTC,TRBV7-9,TRBD1,once,TRBJ2-5,16
CASRLASGQAYEQYF,TGTGCCAGTCGCTTAGCGTCGGGACAGGCCTACGAGCAGTACTTC,TRBV19,TRBD1,NA,TRBJ2-7,15
CASSLGAGGMNTEAFF,TGTGCCAGCAGCTTAGGAGCTGGGGGCATGAACACTGAAGCTTTCTTT,TRBV7-2,NA,NA,TRBJ1-1,16
CASWRQGYHEQFF,TGTGCCAGCTGGAGACAGGGTTATCATGAGCAGTTCTTC,TRBV12-3/TRBV12-4,TRBD1,NA,TRBJ2-1,13
CASSQATGYSSTGELFF,TGCGCCAGCAGTCAGGCAACAGGGTACTCGAGCACCGGGGAGCTGTTTTTT,TRBV5-1,NA,NA,TRBJ2-2,17
CASCPGQAHNEQFF,TGTGCCAGCTGTCCGGGACAGGCGCACAATGAGCAGTTCTTC,TRBV19,TRBD1,once,TRBJ2-1,14
CASSVGQEVGYTF,TGTGCCAGCAGCGTGGGACAGGAAGTCGGCTACACCTTC,TRBV7-2,TRBD1,once,TRBJ1-2,13
CASSPRTGRSSYEQYF,TGTGCCAGCAGTCCACGGACAGGGCGATCCTCCTACGAGCAGTACTTC,TRBV7-2,TRBD1,few,TRBJ2-7,16
CASRLTEGTEAFF,TGCGCCAGCAGACTAACTGAGGGCACTGAAGCTTTCTTT,TRBV4-3,NA,NA,TRBJ1-1,13
CASSLFVIGSTSNTGELFF,TGCGCCAGCAGCTTGTTTGTGATCGGGTCAACCTCAAACACCGGGGAGCTGTTTTTT,TRBV5-1,NA,NA,TRBJ2-2,19
CAISKTGATLYQETQYF,TGTGCCATCTCAAAGACAGGGGCCACCCTGTACCAAGAGACCCAGTACTTC,TRBV10-3,TRBD1,NA,TRBJ2-5,17
CASSYLTGGQETQYF,TGCGCCAGCAGCTATCTGACAGGGGGACAAGAGACCCAGTACTTC,TRBV5-1,TRBD1,NA,TRBJ2-5,15
CASSQGQNTEAFF,TGTGCCAGCAGCCAGGGACAGAACACTGAAGCTTTCTTT,TRBV7-3,NA,NA,TRBJ1-1,13